What follows is one T cell receptor beta chain and its context. Its antigen is unknown. No base quality information exists; no much larger clone differs at one position. This sample stems from a study of T-cell reconstitution after alpha-beta-depleted transplantation in children (dated by TCRdb to about 2016). In the study overall: The study quantitatively tracked T-cell immune reconstitution after TCRalphabeta/CD19-depleted allogeneic hematopoietic cell transplantation in children using TCR repertoire profiling. Summary of the overall study and its limitations: The high TCRbeta diversity at day 60 in some patients was ascribed to recipient T cells and intrathymic progenitors that had survived conditioning. Hyperexpanded clone frequencies declined over subsequent months; after one year, T-cell counts and TCRbeta diversity were mostly attributed to newly produced T cells. The apparently early alphabetaT-cell count recovery about two months after transplant was reportedly dependent on only several hundred rapidly expanded clones derived from non-depleted graft cells.

The library relied on PCR. The instrument was an Illumina HiSeq 2500. To normalize quantification of the TCRbeta repertoire, the TCR libraries were built with molecular barcoding that relied on unique molecular identifiers. TCRdb trimmed public reads at Q25 via fastp, called clones via MiXCR and kept in-frame beta chains. Each entry is one CDR3 protein sequence, shown with its most common DNA and genes. This sample lists 700,000 to 950,000 distinct CDR3 sequences; around 15% were detected once. The ten largest clones add up to approximately 5% of the sample. A distance of 8 bases separates the germline ends of V and J, which lose 3 bases and 0 bases respectively. Taken from cysteine to phenylalanine, the CDR3 has 15 residues. Only the CDR3 region is kept as DNA, spanning 45 bases read in frame from base 1. Read against the paper, the sample's treatment or condition label means: allogeneic hematopoietic cell transplantation with graft depleted of TCRalphabeta T cells and CD19 B cells. Transplant recipients were children who received TCRalphabeta/CD19-depleted allogeneic hematopoietic cell grafts.

The receptor was derived from a male patient aged 10-17 years who had a stem cell transplant for acute lymphoblastic leukemia, so the T cells may come from the graft donor. The sequence joins TRBV12-3 or TRBV12-4 to TRBJ2-2; there is no confident call for the D gene. The sample was PBMCs, mostly from graft donor cells, taken 360 days after TCRalphabeta/CD19-depleted stem cell transplant. The nucleotide sequence reads TGTGCCAGCAGTTTCCCGCAGCCGAACACCGGGGAGCTGTTTTTT. Its product reads: CASSFPQPNTGELFF.